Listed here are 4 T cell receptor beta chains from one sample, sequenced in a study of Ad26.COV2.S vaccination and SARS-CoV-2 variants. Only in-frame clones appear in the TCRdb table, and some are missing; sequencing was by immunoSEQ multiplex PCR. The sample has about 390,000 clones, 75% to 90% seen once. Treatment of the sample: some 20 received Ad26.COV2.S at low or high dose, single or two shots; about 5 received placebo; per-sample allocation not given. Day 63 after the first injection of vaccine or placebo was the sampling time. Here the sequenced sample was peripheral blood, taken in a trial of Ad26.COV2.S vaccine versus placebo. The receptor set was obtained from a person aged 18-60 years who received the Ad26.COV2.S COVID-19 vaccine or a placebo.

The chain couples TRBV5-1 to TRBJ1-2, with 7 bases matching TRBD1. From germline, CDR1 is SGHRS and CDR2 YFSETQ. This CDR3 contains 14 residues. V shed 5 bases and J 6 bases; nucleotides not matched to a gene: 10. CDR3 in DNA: TGCGCCAGCAGAACGACAGGGTCGAAAGATGGCTACACCTTC. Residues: CASRTTGSKDGYTF. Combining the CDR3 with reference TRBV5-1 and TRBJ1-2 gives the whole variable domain KAGVTQTPRYLIKTRGQQVTLSCSPISGHRSVSWYQQTPGQGLQFLFEYFSETQRNKGNFPGRFSGRQFSNSRSEMNVSTLELGDSALYLCASRTTGSKDGYTFGSGTRLTVV.

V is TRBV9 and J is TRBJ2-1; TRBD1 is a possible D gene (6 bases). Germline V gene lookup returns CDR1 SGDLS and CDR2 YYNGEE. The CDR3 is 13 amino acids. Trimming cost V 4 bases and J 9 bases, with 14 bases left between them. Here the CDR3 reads CASSMTGYFEQFF. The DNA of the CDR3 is TGTGCCAGCAGCATGACAGGATACTTTGAGCAGTTCTTC.

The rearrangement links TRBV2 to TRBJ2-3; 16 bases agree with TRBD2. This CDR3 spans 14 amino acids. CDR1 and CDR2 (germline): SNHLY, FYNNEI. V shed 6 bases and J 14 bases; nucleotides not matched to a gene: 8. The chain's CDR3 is CASRLGTSGGAPYF. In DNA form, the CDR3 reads TGTGCCAGCAGACTAGGGACTAGCGGGGGGGCCCCGTATTTT.

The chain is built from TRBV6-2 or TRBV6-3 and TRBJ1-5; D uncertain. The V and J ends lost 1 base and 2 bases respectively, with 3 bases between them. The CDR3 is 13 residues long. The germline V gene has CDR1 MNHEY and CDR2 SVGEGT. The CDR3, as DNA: TGTGCCAGCAGTTACTGGGGCAATCAGCCCCAGCATTTT. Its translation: CASSYWGNQPQHF.